One TCR beta chain is described in this entry. What it binds is not known. Germline lookup yields CDR1 SNHLY and CDR2 FYNNEI. The CDR3 runs to 12 residues. Trimming stripped 8 bases from V and 4 bases from J, with 11 bases between. The entry originates in a study of cytomegalovirus exposure and HLA in healthy donors. Across the study: From 150 million to 200 million T cells, an earlier analysis saw approximately 110 million unique TCR beta sequences.

The study, taken as a whole, reports: What TCR beta sequences reportedly achieved was accurate prediction of HLA-A and HLA-B alleles in most subjects. According to an earlier analysis, most TCR beta V segments yielded productive rearrangements about 87% or about 30% of the time. It was taken for granted in presence/absence analyses that sequencing depth across donors was roughly uniform.

Both 60 Vbeta primers and 13 Jbeta primers went into the PCR. TCRdb's table, derived via immunoSEQ multiplex PCR, lists solely in-frame clones and lacks some. The sample has over 100,000 clones, around 74% seen once. Sequenced sample: PBMCs. The rearrangement links TRBV2 to TRBJ1-2, with D uncertain. The source of this sequence is a man younger than 40 in good health and CMV-seropositive. The CDR3 coding sequence is TGTGCCAGCCGCGTCGGGTCCTATGGCTACACCTTC. It yields the protein CASRVGSYGYTF.